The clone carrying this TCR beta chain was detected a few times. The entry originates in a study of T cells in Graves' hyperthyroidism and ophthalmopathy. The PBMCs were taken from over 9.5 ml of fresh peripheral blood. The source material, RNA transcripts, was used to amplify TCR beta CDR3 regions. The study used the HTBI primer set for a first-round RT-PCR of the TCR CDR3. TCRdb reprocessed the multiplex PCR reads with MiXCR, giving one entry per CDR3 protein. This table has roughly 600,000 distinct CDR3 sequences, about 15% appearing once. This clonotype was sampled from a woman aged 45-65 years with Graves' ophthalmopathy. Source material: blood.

DNA of the CDR3: TGTGCCAGCTCGACAGATAATTCACCCCTCCACTTT. Translation: CASSTDNSPLHF. This chain uses TRBV9 with TRBJ1-6, with TRBD1 as a possible D gene (5 bases). Germline V gene sequence: CDR1 SGDLS, CDR2 YYNGEE. CDR3 size: 12 residues. Between the trimmed V and J ends, which lost 7 bases and 5 bases, there was a span of 7 bases.